This T cell receptor (beta chain) was sequenced in a study of identical twins' blood T cells. Sample barcodes were added at both library ends during cDNA synthesis. TCRdb processed the 5' RACE reads anew with MiXCR; each CDR3 protein has one entry. The profile shows fewer than 450,000 distinct CDR3 sequences, about 28% of them singletons. This clonotype was picked up many times. This CDR3 spans 14 amino acids. The germline V gene has CDR1 DFQATT and CDR2 SNEGSKA (reference sequence). The germline V and J ends were trimmed by 0 bases and 0 bases, with 6 bases remaining between them. The sequencing sample was made of PBMCs. This sequence was found in a woman aged 18-50 years in good health. The rearrangement joins TRBV20-1 to TRBJ1-5; D gene unclear. CDR3 nucleotides: TGCAGTGCTAGAGACGGCGATAGCAATCAGCCCCAGCATTTT. Protein product: CSARDGDSNQPQHF.